The TCR beta chain described here comes from a study of regulatory T cells in long-lasting Graves disease. This clonotype showed up just a few times. In building TCR beta libraries, iRepertoire HTBI primers were used together with Arm-PCR of CDR3 regions. MiXCR was run by TCRdb on the multiplex PCR reads, yielding one entry per CDR3 protein. The sample lists about 460,000 distinct CDR3 sequences; 14% were seen once. Germline V gene lookup returns CDR1 SGHDN and CDR2 FVKESK. The V end was cut by 0 bases, the J end by 7 bases, with 10 bases between. The CDR3 has 15 amino acids. Described time point: newly diagnosed GD, antithyroid drugs for less than 3 months. Construction of the TCR library relied on RNA isolated from PBMCs. The same sample was also studied in work on T cells in Graves' hyperthyroidism and ophthalmopathy.

The chain is built from TRBV14 and TRBJ1-6, with D possibly TRBD1 on 5 matching bases. The sample consisted of peripheral blood mononuclear cells (PBMCs), taken at new diagnosis, from a patient treated with antithyroid drugs. This TCR came from a woman between 45 and 60 years old with Graves disease. The CDR3, as DNA: TGTGCCAGCAGCCAAGAAAGACAGAAGAATTCACCCCTCCACTTT. It codes for CASSQERQKNSPLHF.